The next 28 T cell receptor beta chains were all read from a single sample in a study of identical twins. TCRdb itself ran the 5' RACE reads through MiXCR, one entry per CDR3 protein. Counted here are around 240,000 distinct CDR3 sequences, 5.5% to 7% occurring once; the ten biggest clones make up around 3.4%. These data are also associated with another study on yellow fever vaccine responses in identical twins.

Source material: memory (CD45RO+) T cells sorted from blood. The receptors here all came from a woman between 18 and 29 years old in good health.

This clonotype was counted ten times or more. The rearrangement joins TRBV16 to TRBJ2-7, with D hard to call. V was shortened by 3 bases and J by 4 bases, with 4 bases between the two germline ends. The CDR3 is 11 residues long. Germline lookup yields CDR1 KGHSY and CDR2 FQNENV. Here the CDR3 reads CASSHGYEQYV. As DNA, the CDR3 is TGTGCCAGCAGCCACGGATACGAGCAGTACGTC.

This clonotype was detected ten times or more. The CDR3 DNA reads as TGCGCCAGCAGCCAAGAGGTTACCAATTCACCCCTCCACTTT. Amino acids: CASSQEVTNSPLHF. The chain combines TRBV4-1 with TRBJ1-6; D not certain. CDR3 length equals 14 residues. Trimming left V 0 bases short and J 7 bases short, with 7 bases between. Germline V lookup: CDR1 MGHRA, CDR2 YSYEKL.

This chain joins TRBV6-4 and TRBJ2-3; a weak D match, TRBD2 (5 bases). Trimming pared 6 bases from V and 3 bases from J, leaving 16 bases between. Germline-derived CDR1 and CDR2 are MRHNA and SNTAGT. The CDR3 sequence is 15 residues long. As DNA, the CDR3 is TGTGCCAGCAGAAGGGTGCCGCTAGCTACAGATACGCAGTATTTT. Protein sequence: CASRRVPLATDTQYF.

At least ten counts were recorded for this clonotype. The chain carries TRBV4-2 and TRBJ1-5; 7 positions agree with TRBD1. With V trimmed by 1 base and J by 4 bases, 7 bases remained unmatched. This CDR3 has 16 amino acids. Germline-derived CDR1 and CDR2 are LGHNA and YNFKEQ. The CDR3 protein is CASSQVTGEGNQPQHF. The CDR3 bases are TGTGCCAGCAGCCAAGTAACAGGGGAAGGGAATCAGCCCCAGCATTTT.

At least ten counts were recorded for this clonotype. V usage is TRBV9 and J usage is TRBJ1-4; tentatively, D is TRBD1 (6 bases). Germline V gives CDR1 SGDLS, CDR2 YYNGEE. V was shortened by 2 bases and J by 7 bases, with 15 bases between the two germline ends. This CDR3 spans 15 amino acids. CDR3 nucleotide sequence: TGTGCCAGCAGCGTCTCCCAGGGGCTTGGTGAAAAACTGTTTTTT. This codes for CASSVSQGLGEKLFF.

The chain carries TRBV2 and TRBJ1-5; D is ambiguous. CDR3 length: 15 amino acids. Germline V gives CDR1 SNHLY, CDR2 FYNNEI. V shed 5 bases and J shed 1 base, with 12 bases lying between them. The chain's CDR3 is CASSPEAGSNQPQHF. CDR3 nucleotides: TGTGCCAGCAGTCCCGAGGCGGGGAGCAATCAGCCCCAGCATTTT.

The chain is built from TRBV27 and TRBJ2-4; 8 bases line up with TRBD2. CDR3 length: 15 amino acids. Germline-derived CDR1 and CDR2 are MNHEY and SMNVEV (reference sequence). With 2 bases clipped from V and 8 bases from J, the junction kept 8 bases outside the gene matches. Here the CDR3 reads CASSLQSGGWDIQYF. In DNA form, the CDR3 reads TGTGCCAGCAGTTTACAGTCGGGGGGGTGGGACATTCAGTACTTC.

CDR3 loop: CSASHSGGAETQYF. CDR3 DNA sequence: TGCAGTGCTAGTCATAGCGGGGGGGCGGAGACCCAGTACTTC. V and J are TRBV20-1 and TRBJ2-5, with 11 bases matching TRBD2. V trimming: 3 bases; J trimming: 5 bases; junction bases outside the gene matches: 5. This CDR3 is built from 14 residues. CDR1 and CDR2 from the germline V gene are DFQATT and SNEGSKA (reference sequence).

This clonotype was seen more than once but under ten times. The chain has TRBV2 and TRBJ2-1; 12 bases are shared with TRBD2. This CDR3 has 14 amino acids. CDR1 SNHLY and CDR2 FYNNEI come from the germline V gene. J gave up 7 bases and V 6 bases, and 4 bases lay outside the gene matches. CDR3 protein: CASRGTSGRNEQFF. As DNA, the CDR3 is TGTGCCAGCAGGGGGACTAGCGGGCGGAATGAGCAGTTCTTC.

The V gene is TRBV20-1, the J gene TRBJ1-2; tentatively, D is TRBD1 (5 bases). The length of the CDR3 is 15 residues. Trimming pared 3 bases from V and 6 bases from J, leaving 20 bases between. The V gene's germline CDR1 is DFQATT and CDR2 SNEGSKA (reference sequence). This CDR3 is CSASPRLGGEDGYTF. The CDR3 DNA reads as TGCAGTGCTAGCCCCCGGTTGGGGGGGGAGGATGGCTACACCTTC.

Only a few counts were recorded for this clonotype. The V gene is TRBV5-6, the J gene TRBJ1-2; D perhaps matches TRBD1 (6 bases). Germline V gene data show CDR1 as SGHDT and CDR2 as YYEEEE. V gave up 2 bases and J gave up 4 bases, with 15 bases separating them. This CDR3 region has 15 residues. CDR3 in DNA: TGTGCCAGCAGCTTTTACATCGGGGACACCTATGGCTACACCTTC. As protein: CASSFYIGDTYGYTF.

This clonotype was seen at least ten times. The chain uses TRBV28 and TRBJ1-1; possible D gene TRBD1, 6 bases. Germline V CDR1 and CDR2: MDHEN, SYDVKM. The V gene lost 10 bases and the J gene lost 7 bases, with 16 bases spanning the gap. This CDR3 spans 12 amino acids. The CDR3 sequence is CATRAGTSEAFF. In nucleotides, the CDR3 is TGTGCCACCAGAGCCGGGACAAGTGAAGCTTTCTTT.

This clonotype was detected only a few times. The chain carries TRBV18 and TRBJ2-1, with a tentative D call TRBD2 (5 bases). V was shortened by 0 bases and J by 8 bases, with 14 bases between the two germline ends. CDR3 size: 15 residues. Per germline, CDR1 KGHSH and CDR2 LQKENI. CDR3 amino acids: CASSPPFTSAYEQFF. CDR3 nucleotides: TGTGCCAGCTCACCACCGTTCACTAGTGCCTATGAGCAGTTCTTC.

This clonotype was counted ten times or more. This chain uses TRBV10-3 with TRBJ2-1; 7 nucleotides line up with TRBD1. J lost 2 bases, V lost 6 bases, and 1 base had no gene match. This CDR3 is 13 amino acids long. CDR1 is ENHRY and CDR2 is SYGVKD in the germline V gene. CDR3 in amino acids: CAIRDRPYNEQFF. The CDR3 nucleotides are TGTGCCATCAGGGACAGGCCCTACAATGAGCAGTTCTTC.

This clonotype was found a few times. The genes are TRBV12-3 or TRBV12-4 and TRBJ2-5; tentative D call: TRBD1 (6 bases). Trimming removed 4 bases from V and 5 bases from J, with 23 bases in between. The CDR3 sequence is 17 residues long. The CDR3 sequence is CASSSTGGGSLGETQYF. Here the CDR3 DNA reads TGTGCCAGCAGTTCGACAGGCGGTGGTTCCCTGGGCGAGACCCAGTACTTC.

This clonotype was observed a few times. The rearrangement links TRBV18 to TRBJ2-7, with TRBD2 identical over 8 bases. Germline CDR1 and CDR2: KGHSH and LQKENI. The CDR3 totals 13 residues. The J segment lost 7 bases and the V segment lost 3 bases, leaving 5 bases of the junction unmatched. The CDR3 reads CASSPARGGEQYF. CDR3 nucleotides: TGTGCCAGCTCACCCGCTCGGGGGGGTGAGCAGTACTTC.

At least ten counts were recorded for this clonotype. The V gene is TRBV20-1, the J gene TRBJ2-5, with 7 bases aligning to TRBD1. CDR1 DFQATT and CDR2 SNEGSKA come from the germline V gene (reference sequence). The CDR3 length is 16 residues. The V and J ends lost 1 base and 2 bases, in that order; junction bases with no gene match: 10. The CDR3 is CSARANAGQVQETQYF. The CDR3 nucleotides are TGCAGTGCTAGAGCCAACGCCGGACAGGTACAAGAGACCCAGTACTTC.

In its sample, this clonotype was seen a few times. J is TRBJ2-2 and V is TRBV11-2; D gene ambiguous. The CDR3 spans 15 residues. The V gene's germline CDR1 is SGHAT and CDR2 FQNNGV. Trimming took off 3 bases at V and 1 base at J, with 9 bases between the two ends. CDR3 residues: CASSFLVGNTGELFF. The CDR3 DNA follows: TGTGCCAGCAGCTTTCTCGTAGGGAACACCGGGGAGCTGTTTTTT. The variable domain in full, with the rest retrieved from reference TRBV11-2 and TRBJ2-2, is EAGVAQSPRYKIIEKRQSVAFWCNPISGHATLYWYQQILGQGPKLLIQFQNNGVVDDSQLPKDRFSAERLKGVDSTLKIQPAKLEDSAVYLCASSFLVGNTGELFFGEGSRLTVL.

This clonotype appeared once. A much larger clone is a single base away; this may be a read error. The chain carries TRBV16 and TRBJ2-2; the D gene could be TRBD1 or TRBD2 (5 bases each). Looked up from germline, CDR1 is KGHSY and CDR2 is FQNENV. The CDR3 has 17 amino acids. In DNA form, the CDR3 reads TGTGCCAGCACCCAATGGGACCGGGGCGTGAGCACCGGGGAGCTGTTTTTT. Translation: CASTQWDRGVSTGELFF. Filled out from reference TRBV16 and TRBJ2-2, the complete variable domain reads GEEVAQTPKHLVRGEGQKAKLYCAPIKGHSYVFWYQQVLKNEFKFLISFQNENVFDETGMPKERFSAKCLPNSPCSLEIQATKLEDSAVYFCASTQWDRGVSTGELFFGEGSRLTVL.

The chain recombines TRBV5-4 with TRBJ1-3; a weak D match, TRBD1 (6 bases). Germline V CDR1 and CDR2: SGHNT, YYREEE (reference sequence). This CDR3 comprises 15 residues. Trimming pared 0 bases from V and 3 bases from J, leaving 10 bases between. The CDR3: CASSLDGGLGNTIYF. The CDR3, as DNA: TGTGCCAGCAGCTTGGACGGGGGCCTTGGAAACACCATATATTTT.

This clonotype was picked up many times. J is TRBJ2-1 and V is TRBV29-1; possibly TRBD2 for D (6 bases). The CDR3 totals 13 residues. Germline V lookup: CDR1 SQVTM, CDR2 ANQGSEA. CDR3 nucleotide sequence: TGCAGTGTTCTAAGCGGGCTTTACAATGAGCAGTTCTTC. Translated: CSVLSGLYNEQFF.

This clonotype was counted ten times or more. The V gene is TRBV7-9, the J gene TRBJ2-5; tentatively, D is TRBD2 (5 bases). Germline V gene sequence: CDR1 SEHNR, CDR2 FQNEAQ (reference sequence). The length of the CDR3 is 14 residues. Trimming cost V 6 bases and J 5 bases, with 16 bases left between them. DNA of the CDR3: TGTGCCAGCAGTCAGTGGTCCGGGGTGGAGACCCAGTACTTC. Its protein is CASSQWSGVETQYF.

This clonotype showed up many times. The rearrangement links TRBV7-9 to TRBJ2-2; D is ambiguous. This CDR3 has 16 residues. V lost 0 bases to trimming and J lost 6 bases, with 14 bases between them. Germline V CDR1 and CDR2: SEHNR, FQNEAQ (reference sequence). CDR3 bases: TGTGCCAGCAGCTTAGCGGGTGGACCCCCGTCCGGGGAGCTGTTTTTT. It is translated as CASSLAGGPPSGELFF.

This clonotype was detected only a few times. The chain carries TRBV10-3 and TRBJ2-1; possibly TRBD2 for D (6 bases). The germline CDR1 and CDR2 sequences are ENHRY and SYGVKD. There are 17 residues in the CDR3. V lost 2 bases to trimming and J lost 8 bases, with 22 bases between them. CDR3 amino acids: CAISENPFGAGQYEQFF. CDR3 bases: TGTGCCATCAGTGAGAACCCCTTCGGCGCGGGGCAATATGAGCAGTTCTTC.

This clonotype was observed many times. The chain is built from TRBV5-1 and TRBJ2-7; possibly TRBD1 for D (6 bases). Trimming took off 0 bases at V and 6 bases at J, with 10 bases between the two ends. The germline gives CDR1 SGHRS, CDR2 YFSETQ. CDR3 length equals 13 residues. The CDR3 loop reads CASSLDVGGEQYV. In DNA form, the CDR3 reads TGCGCCAGCAGCTTGGATGTAGGGGGCGAGCAGTACGTC.

The rearrangement joins TRBV5-1 to TRBJ2-3; tentative D call: TRBD2 (5 bases). V was clipped by 3 bases and J by 1 base, with 12 bases between them. This CDR3 comprises 15 residues. The germline gives CDR1 SGHRS, CDR2 YFSETQ. As DNA, the CDR3 is TGCGCCAGCAGCTCGACCCCCGGGGGCACAGATACGCAGTATTTT. Amino acid sequence: CASSSTPGGTDTQYF. Together with reference TRBV5-1 and TRBJ2-3, the CDR3 gives the full variable domain: KAGVTQTPRYLIKTRGQQVTLSCSPISGHRSVSWYQQTPGQGLQFLFEYFSETQRNKGNFPGRFSGRQFSNSRSEMNVSTLELGDSALYLCASSSTPGGTDTQYFGPGTRLTVL.

This clonotype was seen only a few times. The chain uses TRBV10-1 and TRBJ2-1, with TRBD2 identical over 9 bases. CDR1 is WNHNN and CDR2 is SYGVQD in the germline V gene (reference sequence). The V segment lost 0 bases and the J segment 9 bases; nucleotides outside the gene matches: 18. The CDR3 sequence is 19 residues long. The CDR3 region is CASSESLAGGPSKLFEQFF. CDR3 nucleotides: TGCGCCAGCAGTGAGTCTCTGGCGGGAGGGCCCTCGAAACTTTTTGAGCAGTTCTTC.

Of note for this clonotype: At one boundary the junction diverges from the germline segment, which might be a read error. The rearrangement links TRBV3-1 to TRBJ2-1; D is unresolved. The CDR3 totals 15 residues. CDR1 is LGHDT and CDR2 is YNNKEL in the germline V gene (reference sequence). CDR3 DNA: TGTGCCACCAGCCAGGCAGGCCTTAGCTACAATGAGCAGTTCTTC. It translates to CATSQAGLSYNEQFF.